The 4 T cell receptor beta chains listed next were all sequenced from one sample in a study of human T cells and chemical hapten exposure. Individual cDNA molecules received unique molecular identifiers in the library. Via MiXCR, TCRdb re-called the reads, giving one row per CDR3 protein. This table holds approximately 3,000 distinct CDR3 sequences, 40% to 60% found once. Treatment reported: therapeutic diphenylcyclopropenone sensitization with weekly scalp DPC. Source: whole blood, taken before DPC sensitization or 2, 6, or about 24 weeks after (not recorded which). These receptors came from an adult with alopecia areata. Some clones in this sample may be carry-over from other donors' samples. This table probably holds off-target reads from a library built for another chain.

This chain uses TRBV6-5 with TRBJ2-7; TRBD2 aligns across 9 bases. The CDR3 extends over 16 amino acids. The V segment lost 6 bases and the J segment 2 bases; nucleotides outside the gene matches: 11. Germline CDR1 MNHEY, CDR2 SVGAGI. The CDR3 DNA is TGTGCCAGCAGGCCTATTAGCGGGGGCGCGACCTACGAGCAGTACTTC. Amino acid sequence: CASRPISGGATYEQYF.

Only a few counts were recorded for this clonotype. V and J are TRBV13 and TRBJ2-3; D not resolved. CDR1 and CDR2 (germline): PRHDT, FYEKMQ (reference sequence). V was shortened by 5 bases and J by 2 bases, with 11 bases between the two germline ends. The CDR3 is 14 amino acids. The CDR3 spells CASSPGRNTDTQYF. Here the CDR3 DNA reads TGTGCCAGCAGCCCAGGCCGAAACACAGATACGCAGTATTTT.

This clonotype was observed a single time. The chain has TRBV11-2 and TRBJ2-4; weak D call: TRBD2 (5 bases). The CDR3 runs 15 residues. With 2 bases removed from V and 2 bases from J, the gap between germline ends came to 10 bases. In germline, CDR1 is SGHAT, CDR2 FQNNGV. The CDR3 sequence: CASSLTTGSKNIQYF. For the CDR3, the DNA is TGTGCCAGCAGCTTAACGACGGGATCCAAAAACATTCAGTACTTC. The complete variable domain, with remaining parts taken from reference TRBV11-2 and TRBJ2-4, reads EAGVAQSPRYKIIEKRQSVAFWCNPISGHATLYWYQQILGQGPKLLIQFQNNGVVDDSQLPKDRFSAERLKGVDSTLKIQPAKLEDSAVYLCASSLTTGSKNIQYFGAGTRLSVL.

The table lists this clonotype with a few counts. The chain employs TRBV20-1 and TRBJ2-5; TRBD2 is a possible D gene (5 bases). CDR3 length equals 16 residues. V shed 3 bases and J shed 1 base, with 18 bases lying between them. In germline, CDR1 is DFQATT, CDR2 SNEGSKA (reference sequence). CDR3: CSASPRSAVLQETQYF. The CDR3 DNA reads TGCAGTGCTAGCCCCCGGTCAGCGGTGCTCCAAGAGACCCAGTACTTC.